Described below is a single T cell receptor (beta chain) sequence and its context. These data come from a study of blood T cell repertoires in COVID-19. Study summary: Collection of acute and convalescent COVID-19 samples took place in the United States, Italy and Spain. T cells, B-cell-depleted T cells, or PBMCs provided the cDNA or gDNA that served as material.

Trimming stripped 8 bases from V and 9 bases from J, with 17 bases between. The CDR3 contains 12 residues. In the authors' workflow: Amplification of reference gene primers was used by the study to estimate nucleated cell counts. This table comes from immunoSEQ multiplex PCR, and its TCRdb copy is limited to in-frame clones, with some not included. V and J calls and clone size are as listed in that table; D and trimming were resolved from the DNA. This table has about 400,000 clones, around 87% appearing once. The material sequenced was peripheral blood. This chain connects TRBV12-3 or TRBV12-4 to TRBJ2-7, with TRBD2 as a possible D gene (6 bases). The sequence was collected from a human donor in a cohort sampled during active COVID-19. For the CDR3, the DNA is TGTGCCAGCGGCGAGAGTGCCGGGGGGCAGTACTTC. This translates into CASGESAGGQYF.